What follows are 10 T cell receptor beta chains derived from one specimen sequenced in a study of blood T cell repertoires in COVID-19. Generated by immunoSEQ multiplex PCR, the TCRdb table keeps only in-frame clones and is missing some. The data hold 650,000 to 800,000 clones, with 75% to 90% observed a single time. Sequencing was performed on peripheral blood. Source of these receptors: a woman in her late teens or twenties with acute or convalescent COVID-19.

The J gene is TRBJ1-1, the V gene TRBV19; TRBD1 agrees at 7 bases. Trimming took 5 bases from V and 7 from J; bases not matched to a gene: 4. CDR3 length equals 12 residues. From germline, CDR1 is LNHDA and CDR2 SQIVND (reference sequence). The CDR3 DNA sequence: TGTGCCAGTAGTCCCCAGGGGGGTGAAGCTTTCTTT. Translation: CASSPQGGEAFF.

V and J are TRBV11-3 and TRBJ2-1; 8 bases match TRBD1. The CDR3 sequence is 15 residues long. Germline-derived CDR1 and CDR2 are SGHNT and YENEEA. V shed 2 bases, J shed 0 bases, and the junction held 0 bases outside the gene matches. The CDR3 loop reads CASSLQGASYNEQFF. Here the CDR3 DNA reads TGTGCCAGCAGCTTACAGGGGGCCTCCTACAATGAGCAGTTCTTC.

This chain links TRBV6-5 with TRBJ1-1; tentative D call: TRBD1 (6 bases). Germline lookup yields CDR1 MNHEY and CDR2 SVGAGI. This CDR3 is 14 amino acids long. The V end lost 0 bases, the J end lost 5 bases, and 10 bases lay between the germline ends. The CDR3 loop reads CASSYSGQRTEAFF. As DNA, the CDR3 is TGTGCCAGCAGTTACTCCGGACAGAGGACTGAAGCTTTCTTT.

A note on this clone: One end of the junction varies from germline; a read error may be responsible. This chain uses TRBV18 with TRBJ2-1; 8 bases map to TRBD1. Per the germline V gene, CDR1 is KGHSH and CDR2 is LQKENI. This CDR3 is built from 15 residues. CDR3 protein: CASPPPGGVYNEQFF. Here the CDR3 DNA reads TGTGCCAGCCCACCCCCAGGGGGCGTATACAATGAGCAGTTCTTC.

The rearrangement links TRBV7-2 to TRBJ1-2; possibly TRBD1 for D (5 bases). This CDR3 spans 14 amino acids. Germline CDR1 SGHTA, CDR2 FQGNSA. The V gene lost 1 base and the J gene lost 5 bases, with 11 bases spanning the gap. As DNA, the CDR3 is TGTGCCAGCAGCTTAGATACGGGGGGTTATGGCTACACCTTC. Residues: CASSLDTGGYGYTF.

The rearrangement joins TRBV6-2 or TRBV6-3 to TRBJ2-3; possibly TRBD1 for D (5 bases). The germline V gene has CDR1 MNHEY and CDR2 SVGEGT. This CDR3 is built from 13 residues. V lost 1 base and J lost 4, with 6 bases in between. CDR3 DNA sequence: TGTGCCAGCAGTTACTTGGGGCCAGATACGCAGTATTTT. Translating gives CASSYLGPDTQYF.

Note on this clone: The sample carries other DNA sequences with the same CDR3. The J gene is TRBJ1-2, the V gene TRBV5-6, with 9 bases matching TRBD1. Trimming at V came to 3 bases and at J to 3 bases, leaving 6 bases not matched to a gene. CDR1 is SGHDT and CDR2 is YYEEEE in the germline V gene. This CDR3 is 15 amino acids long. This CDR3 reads CASSSPGQGDYGYTF. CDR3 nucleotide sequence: TGTGCCAGCAGCTCCCCGGGACAGGGTGACTATGGCTACACCTTC.

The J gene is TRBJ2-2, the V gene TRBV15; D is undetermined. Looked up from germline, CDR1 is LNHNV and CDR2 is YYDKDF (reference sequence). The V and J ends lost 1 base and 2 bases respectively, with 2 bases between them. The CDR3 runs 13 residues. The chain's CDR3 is CATSRANTGELFF. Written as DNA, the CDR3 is TGTGCCACCAGCAGAGCAAACACCGGGGAGCTGTTTTTT. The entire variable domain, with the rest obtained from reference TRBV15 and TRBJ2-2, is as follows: DAMVIQNPRYQVTQFGKPVTLSCSQTLNHNVMYWYQQKSSQAPKLLFHYYDKDFNNEADTPDNFQSRRPNTSFCFLDIRSPGLGDTAMYLCATSRANTGELFFGEGSRLTVL.

The CDR3: CASSLGRELYEQYF. The CDR3 region has the DNA TGTGCCAGCAGTTTGGGCAGGGAATTGTACGAGCAGTACTTC. V gene TRBV27 combines with J gene TRBJ2-7; D is possibly TRBD1 (5 bases). This CDR3 comprises 14 residues. V lost 3 bases to trimming and J lost 4 bases, with 13 bases between them. Germline lookup yields CDR1 MNHEY and CDR2 SMNVEV (reference sequence).

The CDR3 DNA reads TGTGCCAGCAGTGAAGCCTCTCAAGGAGGTTCACCCCTCCACTTT. It translates to CASSEASQGGSPLHF. This sequence joins TRBV2 and TRBJ1-6; D remains ambiguous. The CDR3 spans 15 residues. Germline V gene sequence: CDR1 SNHLY, CDR2 FYNNEI. The V gene lost 0 bases and the J gene lost 9 bases, with 12 bases spanning the gap.